This T cell receptor (beta chain) was found in a study of blood T cells in healthy people across ages. The study's findings and limits: Long-lived donors carried more naive CD4+ cells and greater diversity than aged donors. Researchers report that TCR beta diversity correlated strongly with naive T cell percentage.

At least 6.5 million PBMCs were isolated per sample. The authors ran a second PCR of about 6 to 12 cycles using a sample-barcoded 5' primer and a J-beta primer mix. Each cDNA molecule carried a tag from a template-switch adaptor that contained 12 random nucleotides. TCRdb recomputed calls from the 5' RACE reads with MiXCR, one row per CDR3 protein. The data contain about 1.8 million distinct CDR3 sequences, about 50% of them seen just once; the ten biggest clones take up approximately 2.1%. Germline V gene sequence: CDR1 DFQATT, CDR2 SNEGSKA (reference sequence). The CDR3 spans 13 residues. The table lists this clonotype with a count of one. The antigen remains undetermined.

The chain uses TRBV20-1 and TRBJ2-4; TRBD2 matches 8 bases. Gene TRBJ2-7 matches the end of the DNA better, so the J call may be wrong. This TCR was recovered from a woman aged 40 to 50 in good health. The sample taken for sequencing was blood. CDR3 bases: TGCAGTGCTAGTAAAGGACTAGCCTTCGAGCAGTACTTC. It codes for CSASKGLAFEQYF.